What follows are 32 T cell receptor beta chains derived from one specimen sequenced in a study of T cells in tumors after PD-1 blockade. Assay: immunoSEQ multiplex PCR; the TCRdb copy retains only in-frame clones and omits some. The data show 60,000 or so clones, roughly 75% seen once. The sequencing used PBMCs, collected before anti-PD-1 treatment. These receptors all stem from a human donor with basal cell carcinoma.

The rearrangement joins TRBV3-1 (or the pseudogene TRBV3-2) to TRBJ2-1; a possible D gene is TRBD2 (6 bases). The CDR3 is 12 amino acids. Between the trimmed V and J ends, which lost 3 bases and 8 bases, there was a span of 8 bases. Germline V gene sequence: CDR1 LGHDT, CDR2 YNNKEL (reference sequence). The CDR3 coding sequence is TGTGCCAGCAGCCACTGGGGGGATGAGCAGTTCTTC. Translation: CASSHWGDEQFF.

The V gene is TRBV6-5, the J gene TRBJ2-2, with a possible D match to TRBD1 (5 bases). The germline V gene encodes CDR1 MNHEY and CDR2 SVGAGI. The CDR3 totals 14 residues. Trimming left V 7 bases short and J 3 bases short, with 12 bases between. CDR3 amino acids: CASNPQGDTGELFF. DNA of the CDR3: TGTGCCAGCAACCCCCAGGGCGACACCGGGGAGCTGTTTTTT.

This clone was recorded a few times. The rearrangement uses TRBV2 and TRBJ1-5, with a possible D match to TRBD1 (5 bases). The CDR3 loop spans 13 amino acids. V dropped 6 bases and J dropped 1 base, with 7 bases sitting between them. The germline V gene encodes CDR1 SNHLY and CDR2 FYNNEI. The CDR3 bases are TGTGCCAGCAGCGGGGACAGCAATCAGCCCCAGCATTTT. Translating gives CASSGDSNQPQHF. Drawing the rest from reference TRBV2 and TRBJ1-5, the complete variable domain is EPEVTQTPSHQVTQMGQEVILRCVPISNHLYFYWYRQILGQKVEFLVSFYNNEISEKSEIFDDQFSVERPDGSNFTLKIRSTKLEDSAMYFCASSGDSNQPQHFGDGTRLSIL.

This rearrangement joins TRBV21-1 to TRBJ1-5; the table's TRBD1 call for D was not verified on the DNA. TRBV21-1 is a listed pseudogene. This CDR3 spans 18 amino acids. The DNA of the CDR3 is TGTGCCAGCAGCAAAGCCCCCGGGACAGTAATTAACAATCAGCCCCAGCATTTT. Its translation is CASSKAPGTVINNQPQHF.

The chain couples TRBV5-6 to TRBJ2-1; D may be TRBD1 (6 bases). V was pared by 3 bases and J by 0 bases, with 10 bases between. The CDR3 has 15 residues. The germline V gene encodes CDR1 SGHDT and CDR2 YYEEEE. CDR3: CASSSTGSSYNEQFF. The CDR3 bases are TGTGCCAGCAGCTCCACAGGGAGCTCCTACAATGAGCAGTTCTTC.

The chain employs TRBV2 and TRBJ1-5, with D perhaps matching TRBD1 (5 bases). With 3 bases removed from V and 0 bases from J, the gap between germline ends came to 18 bases. Looked up from germline, CDR1 is SNHLY and CDR2 is FYNNEI. This CDR3 is 18 amino acids long. As DNA, the CDR3 is TGTGCCAGCAGTGATGGGCGGGGCAGTCAATATAGCAATCAGCCCCAGCATTTT. Encoded protein: CASSDGRGSQYSNQPQHF. Drawing the rest from reference TRBV2 and TRBJ1-5, the complete variable domain is EPEVTQTPSHQVTQMGQEVILRCVPISNHLYFYWYRQILGQKVEFLVSFYNNEISEKSEIFDDQFSVERPDGSNFTLKIRSTKLEDSAMYFCASSDGRGSQYSNQPQHFGDGTRLSIL.

The chain combines TRBV19 with TRBJ2-7, with 7 bases that match TRBD1. Germline CDR1 and CDR2: LNHDA and SQIVND (reference sequence). Losses at the gene ends were 5 bases for V and 6 bases for J; bases not matched to a gene: 10. The CDR3 has 14 residues. CDR3 loop: CASSALRQGSEQYF. In DNA form, the CDR3 reads TGTGCCAGTAGTGCCCTCCGACAGGGAAGCGAGCAGTACTTC.

V gene TRBV25-1 combines with J gene TRBJ2-1; 12 bases align to TRBD2. The ends lost 6 bases at V and 2 bases at J; junction bases unmatched: 8. The V gene's germline CDR1 is MGHDK and CDR2 SYGVNS. The CDR3 has 17 amino acids. In DNA form, the CDR3 reads TGTGCCAGCAGCGCCAAGACTAGCGGGGGCCCCTACAATGAGCAGTTCTTC. Its protein product is CASSAKTSGGPYNEQFF. The full variable domain, in which reference TRBV25-1 and TRBJ2-1 provide the parts outside the CDR3, is EADIYQTPRYLVIGTGKKITLECSQTMGHDKMYWYQQDPGMELHLIHYSYGVNSTEKGDLSSESTVSRIRTEHFPLTLESARPSHTSQYLCASSAKTSGGPYNEQFFGPGTRLTVL.

The rearrangement links TRBV19 to TRBJ1-1; tentative D call: TRBD1 (6 bases). CDR1 LNHDA and CDR2 SQIVND come from the germline V gene (reference sequence). This CDR3 has 14 amino acids. The germline V and J ends were trimmed by 5 bases and 3 bases, with 13 bases remaining between them. CDR3 sequence: CASSLSGAYTEAFF. The CDR3 DNA is TGTGCCAGTAGTCTGTCGGGGGCGTACACTGAAGCTTTCTTT.

The V call is TRBV15, the J call TRBJ2-1; 7 bases align to TRBD1. Trimming cost V 5 bases and J 3 bases; bases outside gene matches: 10. The CDR3 is made up of 16 amino acids. Looked up from germline, CDR1 is LNHNV and CDR2 is YYDKDF (reference sequence). The chain's CDR3 is CATSPLLDRDYNEQFF. The CDR3 coding sequence is TGTGCCACCAGCCCCTTACTAGACAGGGACTACAATGAGCAGTTCTTC.

V is TRBV20-1 and J is TRBJ2-4, with 8 bases identical to TRBD1. The CDR3 runs to 17 residues. The germline CDR1 and CDR2 sequences are DFQATT and SNEGSKA (reference sequence). The V segment lost 3 bases and the J segment 0 bases; nucleotides outside the gene matches: 10. This chain's CDR3 is CSASRGQGAGAKNIQYF. DNA of the CDR3: TGCAGTGCTAGTAGGGGGCAGGGGGCGGGAGCCAAAAACATTCAGTACTTC.

The J gene is TRBJ1-5, the V gene TRBV5-1, with TRBD1 matching over 10 bases. This CDR3 region has 15 residues. With 2 bases clipped from V and 2 bases from J, the junction kept 1 base outside the gene matches. Looked up from germline, CDR1 is SGHRS and CDR2 is YFSETQ. The DNA for the CDR3 is TGCGCCAGCAGCTTCGGGACAGGGGGCAATCAGCCCCAGCATTTT. Protein sequence: CASSFGTGGNQPQHF.

The chain has TRBV5-1 and TRBJ2-5; D is ambiguous. Matching the DNA end better, TRBJ2-7 makes the J call doubtful. CDR1 is SGHRS, CDR2 YFSETQ, per germline. The CDR3 consists of 15 residues. CDR3 bases: TGCGCCAGCAGCCCGACCTCACCCTTCACCTACGAGCAGTACTTC. Translation: CASSPTSPFTYEQYF.

The CDR3 nucleotides are TGTGCCAGCAGTTTTTGGGGGTCTAACTATGGCTACACCTTC. Its protein product is CASSFWGSNYGYTF. The chain links TRBV27 to TRBJ1-2, with D perhaps matching TRBD1 (5 bases). CDR1 MNHEY and CDR2 SMNVEV come from the germline V gene (reference sequence). CDR3 length: 14 amino acids. V lost 3 bases to trimming and J lost 0 bases, with 8 bases between them.

This clone was seen only once. The rearrangement links TRBV18 to TRBJ2-5; 9 positions agree with TRBD2. Germline V gene data show CDR1 as KGHSH and CDR2 as LQKENI. CDR3 length: 16 residues. J lost 5 bases, V lost 1 base, and 8 bases had no gene match. The CDR3, as DNA: TGTGCCAGCTCACCACGGAACAGCGGGGGGCTGGAGACCCAGTACTTC. This codes for CASSPRNSGGLETQYF.

The CDR3 spells CATVGGDGETQYF. The CDR3 DNA follows: TGTGCCACCGTCGGCGGGGACGGCGAGACCCAGTACTTC. The gene calls are TRBV7-9 and TRBJ2-5; possibly TRBD2 for D (6 bases). The CDR3 loop spans 13 amino acids. The V gene lost 10 bases and the J gene lost 5 bases, with 17 bases spanning the gap. Germline CDR1 SEHNR, CDR2 FQNEAQ (reference sequence).

The chain recombines TRBV3-1 (or the pseudogene TRBV3-2) with TRBJ2-3; D remains ambiguous. V shed 0 bases and J shed 7 bases, with 11 bases lying between them. CDR1 is LGHDT and CDR2 is YNNKEL in the germline V gene (reference sequence). The CDR3 contains 14 residues. The CDR3 bases are TGTGCCAGCAGCCAAGAAGGCATGGGAAATACGCAGTATTTT. Its protein is CASSQEGMGNTQYF.

This clone was counted between two and nine times. The gene calls are TRBV27 and TRBJ1-1, with no clear D. Germline lookup yields CDR1 MNHEY and CDR2 SMNVEV (reference sequence). Trimming pared 0 bases from V and 6 bases from J, leaving 11 bases between. CDR3 length: 14 amino acids. The chain's CDR3 is CASSLSGPKAEAFF. DNA for the CDR3: TGTGCCAGCAGTTTATCAGGCCCGAAGGCTGAAGCTTTCTTT.

J is TRBJ2-1 and V is TRBV18; 10 bases match TRBD2. Germline CDR1 KGHSH, CDR2 LQKENI. The trim removed 1 base at V and 7 bases at J, leaving 4 bases unmatched. There are 15 residues in the CDR3. This CDR3 is CASSPLAGGSNEQFF. The DNA for the CDR3 is TGTGCCAGCTCACCACTAGCGGGGGGCAGTAATGAGCAGTTCTTC.

The chain carries TRBV14 and TRBJ1-1; D is unresolved. Per germline, CDR1 SGHDN and CDR2 FVKESK. The CDR3 has 15 amino acids. V shed 1 base and J shed 1 base, with 10 bases lying between them. The CDR3 sequence is CASSQVFGRNTEAFF. The CDR3 bases are TGTGCCAGCAGCCAAGTCTTCGGCAGGAACACTGAAGCTTTCTTT.

The V and J genes are TRBV30 and TRBJ1-1, with 7 nucleotides matching TRBD1. Per the germline V gene, CDR1 is GTSNPN and CDR2 is SVGIG (reference sequence). Trimming removed 3 bases from V and 1 base from J; junction bases left unmatched: 2. This CDR3 spans 13 amino acids. CDR3 sequence (DNA): TGTGCCTGGAGCCGGGACAGGAACACTGAAGCTTTCTTT. Translating gives CAWSRDRNTEAFF.

The genes are TRBV5-1 and TRBJ1-1; D unclear. This CDR3 comprises 13 residues. Trimming removed 0 bases at V and 4 bases at J, with 7 bases between. From germline, CDR1 is SGHRS and CDR2 YFSETQ. The CDR3, as DNA: TGCGCCAGCAGCTTGGCGGAAGCCACTGAAGCTTTCTTT. Translating gives CASSLAEATEAFF.

This clone was found once. The chain is built from TRBV27 and TRBJ1-1; D perhaps matches TRBD1 (5 bases). CDR3 size: 15 residues. V dropped 0 bases and J dropped 1 base, with 9 bases sitting between them. CDR1 is MNHEY, CDR2 SMNVEV, per germline (reference sequence). The chain's CDR3 is CASSLSRTPNTEAFF. Here the CDR3 DNA reads TGTGCCAGCAGTTTATCCCGGACACCGAACACTGAAGCTTTCTTT.

This chain links TRBV2 with TRBJ2-7, with a possible D match to TRBD1 (5 bases). Germline V gives CDR1 SNHLY, CDR2 FYNNEI. The CDR3 covers 14 residues. V gave up 9 bases and J gave up 4 bases, with 19 bases separating them. The CDR3: CARGNQGPPYEQYF. The CDR3 nucleotides read TGTGCCAGAGGAAACCAGGGTCCCCCTTACGAGCAGTACTTC.

The rearrangement uses TRBV11-1 and TRBJ2-2, with D maybe TRBD2 (5 bases). Germline CDR1 is SGHAT and CDR2 is FQDESV (reference sequence). This CDR3 contains 16 residues. Trimming pared 5 bases from V and 1 base from J, leaving 14 bases between. This CDR3 is CASSRRTGMNTGELFF. CDR3 coding DNA: TGTGCCAGCAGCCGACGGACTGGGATGAACACCGGGGAGCTGTTTTTT.

V is TRBV30 and J is TRBJ1-2; TRBD1 might be the D (6 bases). The CDR3 runs 13 residues. V shed 0 bases and J shed 6 bases, with 11 bases lying between them. Germline V gene sequence: CDR1 GTSNPN, CDR2 SVGIG (reference sequence). Here the CDR3 DNA reads TGTGCCTGGAGTGTACAGGGTTTTGATGGCTACACCTTC. This translates into CAWSVQGFDGYTF. Full variable domain (remainder filled in from reference TRBV30 and TRBJ1-2): SQTIHQWPATLVQPVGSPLSLECTVEGTSNPNLYWYRQAAGRGLQLLFYSVGIGQISSEVPQNLSASRPQDRQFILSSKKLLLSDSGFYLCAWSVQGFDGYTFGSGTRLTVV.

This clone was seen a single time. The V gene is TRBV27, the J gene TRBJ2-3, with 8 bases identical to TRBD2. Germline loops: CDR1 MNHEY, CDR2 SMNVEV (reference sequence). The CDR3 totals 16 residues. Unmatched junction bases numbered 4, after V lost 0 bases and J lost 2 bases. The CDR3 sequence: CASSLSSGGPTDTQYF. CDR3 nucleotide sequence: TGTGCCAGCAGTTTATCATCGGGGGGGCCCACAGATACGCAGTATTTT.

The chain has TRBV30 and TRBJ2-1; D uncertain. This CDR3 comprises 12 residues. V dropped 3 bases and J dropped 9 bases, with 12 bases sitting between them. Per the germline V gene, CDR1 is GTSNPN and CDR2 is SVGIG (reference sequence). This CDR3 reads CAWSPLPGEQFF. As DNA, the CDR3 is TGTGCCTGGAGCCCTCTCCCCGGTGAGCAGTTCTTC.

This clone came up once. The V gene is TRBV5-1, the J gene TRBJ1-2, with D uncertain. Per the germline V gene, CDR1 is SGHRS and CDR2 is YFSETQ. The V and J ends lost 0 bases and 4 bases respectively, with 7 bases between them. The CDR3 spans 13 residues. CDR3 coding DNA: TGCGCCAGCAGCTTGGCCCCAGTCTATGGCTACACCTTC. This codes for CASSLAPVYGYTF.

With respect to this clone: Other DNA sequences in the sample encode the same CDR3. The chain has TRBV6-5 and TRBJ1-2, with 7 bases matching TRBD1. The CDR3 has 16 amino acids. V shed 0 bases, J shed 5 bases, and the junction held 9 bases outside the gene matches. Germline V gene sequence: CDR1 MNHEY, CDR2 SVGAGI. Here the CDR3 DNA reads TGTGCCAGCAGTTACTCAAGGACAGGCGGCGGATATGGCTACACCTTC. This sequence encodes CASSYSRTGGGYGYTF.

The genes are TRBV19 and TRBJ1-1; unclear D gene. CDR3 length: 14 residues. CDR1 is LNHDA and CDR2 is SQIVND in the germline V gene (reference sequence). Trimming stripped 7 bases from V and 1 base from J, with 13 bases between. The chain's CDR3 is CASTLGDGNTEAFF. The CDR3 nucleotides are TGTGCCAGTACCCTGGGAGACGGGAACACTGAAGCTTTCTTT. Variable domain in full (rest from reference TRBV19 and TRBJ1-1): DGGITQSPKYLFRKEGQNVTLSCEQNLNHDAMYWYRQDPGQGLRLIYYSQIVNDFQKGDIAEGYSVSREKKESFPLTVTSAQKNPTAFYLCASTLGDGNTEAFFGQGTRLTVV.

The chain links TRBV5-1 to TRBJ2-1; TRBD1 might be the D (6 bases). Germline V gene sequence: CDR1 SGHRS, CDR2 YFSETQ. This CDR3 is built from 15 residues. Trimming stripped 5 bases from V and 2 bases from J, with 14 bases between. The CDR3 nucleotides read TGCGCCAGCAGGTCAGATGGGGGCCCCTACAATGAGCAGTTCTTC. This gives the protein CASRSDGGPYNEQFF.